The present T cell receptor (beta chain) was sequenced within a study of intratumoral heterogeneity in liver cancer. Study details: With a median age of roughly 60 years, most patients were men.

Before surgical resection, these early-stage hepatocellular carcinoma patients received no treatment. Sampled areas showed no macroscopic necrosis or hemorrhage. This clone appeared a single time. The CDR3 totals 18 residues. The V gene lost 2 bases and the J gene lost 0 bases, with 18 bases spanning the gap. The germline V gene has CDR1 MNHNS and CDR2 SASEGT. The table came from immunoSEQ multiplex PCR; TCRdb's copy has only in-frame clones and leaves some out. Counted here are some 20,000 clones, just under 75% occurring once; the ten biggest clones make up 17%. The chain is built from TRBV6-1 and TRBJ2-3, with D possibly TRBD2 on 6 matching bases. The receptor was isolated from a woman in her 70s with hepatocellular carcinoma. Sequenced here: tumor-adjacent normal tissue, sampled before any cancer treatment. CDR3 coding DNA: TGTGCCAGCAGTGAATGGCCTCTATCCGGGACTAGCACAGATACGCAGTATTTT. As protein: CASSEWPLSGTSTDTQYF.